This passage covers 18 T cell receptor beta chains from one sample sequenced in a study of blood T cells in healthy people across ages (dated by TCRdb to 2015 to 2017). The library came from 5' RACE. TCRdb names Illumina HiSeq 2500 as the instrument used. A second PCR of roughly 7 to 11 cycles was performed with a sample-barcoded 5' primer and a J-beta primer mix. Starting from the raw public reads, TCRdb applied fastp trimming at Q25, assembled clones with MiXCR and retained in-frame beta chains. CDR3 protein duplicates are merged, each entry listing the most common genes and DNA. The sample table holds about 830,000 distinct CDR3 sequences, of which approximately 59% were seen once. The top ten hold approximately 30% of the sample. Sequenced material: blood. The receptors stem from a man aged 25-45 years in good health.

This sequence joins TRBV24-1 and TRBJ2-5; no firm D call. This CDR3 contains 14 residues. The germline V gene encodes CDR1 KGHDR and CDR2 SFDVKD. Trimming took 4 bases from V and 1 from J, leaving 9 bases between them. CDR3 loop: CATSDPGAQETQYF. The CDR3 DNA follows: TGTGCCACCAGTGACCCCGGCGCCCAAGAGACCCAGTACTTC.

This clonotype was recorded a few times. The chain uses TRBV7-8 and TRBJ1-2; D is ambiguous. The germline V and J ends were trimmed by 5 bases and 6 bases, with 16 bases remaining between them. The CDR3 loop spans 14 amino acids. CDR1 SGHVS and CDR2 FQNEAQ come from the germline V gene. CDR3 sequence reads: CASSPQELAHGYTF. As DNA, the CDR3 is TGTGCCAGCAGCCCGCAAGAATTGGCGCATGGCTACACCTTC. Combining the CDR3 with reference TRBV7-8 and TRBJ1-2 gives the whole variable domain GAGVSQSPRYKVAKRGQDVALRCDPISGHVSLFWYQQALGQGPEFLTYFQNEAQLDKSGLPSDRFFAERPEGSVSTLKIQRTQQEDSAVYLCASSPQELAHGYTFGSGTRLTVV.

The CDR3 region has the DNA TGTGCCAGCAGTTACTCTAAAGCCGGGACGTACTATAATGAGCAGTTCTTC. Its protein is CASSYSKAGTYYNEQFF. The J gene is TRBJ2-1, the V gene TRBV6-6; D tentatively reads TRBD1 or TRBD2 (5 bases each). The V gene lost 0 bases and the J gene lost 7 bases, with 19 bases spanning the gap. This CDR3 comprises 17 residues. The germline V gene encodes CDR1 MNHNY and CDR2 SVGAGI (reference sequence).

A few counts support this clonotype. The J gene is TRBJ2-1, the V gene TRBV20-1, with TRBD2 matching 10 bases. V dropped 6 bases and J dropped 4; count of bases not matched to a gene: 3. The CDR3 loop spans 13 amino acids. CDR1 and CDR2 (germline): DFQATT, SNEGSKA (reference sequence). CDR3 nucleotide sequence: TGCAGTGCGCTGGGACTAGCGTACAATGAGCAGTTCTTC. It specifies CSALGLAYNEQFF.

The chain carries TRBV27 and TRBJ2-7; the D gene is possibly TRBD1 (5 bases). The CDR3 sequence is 12 residues long. Germline CDR1 is MNHEY and CDR2 is SMNVEV (reference sequence). Trimming removed 5 bases from V and 3 bases from J, with 8 bases in between. In DNA, the CDR3 is TGTGCCAGCAGTCCGGACATCTACGAGCAGTACTTC. Translating gives CASSPDIYEQYF.

The chain joins TRBV28 to TRBJ1-1; D gene unclear. The CDR3 spans 15 residues. V gave up 6 bases and J gave up 2 bases, with 16 bases separating them. Per germline, CDR1 MDHEN and CDR2 SYDVKM. CDR3 nucleotides: TGTGCCAGCAGCCCCTATACAGTTGGTAACACTGAAGCTTTCTTT. This sequence encodes CASSPYTVGNTEAFF.

This clonotype was counted only a few times. The V and J genes are TRBV20-1 and TRBJ2-1, with D hard to call. The DNA matches TRBJ2-7 better at its end, which makes the J call doubtful. The germline gives CDR1 DFQATT, CDR2 SNEGSKA (reference sequence). The CDR3 extends over 14 amino acids. CDR3 in DNA: TGCAGTGCTAGCAAGGGCAGCTCCTACAATGAGCAGTACTTC. Translated, it gives CSASKGSSYNEQYF.

Turning to this clonotype: A much more abundant neighbour one base away suggests this may be a read error. Here the CDR3 reads CAIGGVDGQYF. In DNA, the CDR3 is TGTGCCATCGGGGGAGTCGACGGGCAGTACTTC. The rearrangement joins TRBV10-3 to TRBJ2-5; perhaps D is TRBD1 or TRBD2 (5 bases each). The germline V gene encodes CDR1 ENHRY and CDR2 SYGVKD. This CDR3 contains 11 residues. V lost 8 bases and J 11 bases, leaving 15 bases between the germline ends.

This clonotype was detected only once. J is TRBJ1-2 and V is TRBV3-1, with 7 positions matching TRBD1. The CDR3 has 15 residues. Trimming cost V 5 bases and J 6 bases; bases outside gene matches: 12. CDR1 is LGHDT, CDR2 YNNKEL, per germline (reference sequence). The CDR3 is CASSAPRDSYNGYTF. CDR3 in DNA: TGTGCCAGCAGCGCCCCCCGGGACAGCTATAATGGCTACACCTTC.

As for this clonotype: The germline gene is not matched at one end of the junction; a read error may be the cause. This chain links TRBV20-1 with TRBJ1-1, with D uncertain. CDR1 and CDR2 from the germline V gene are DFQATT and SNEGSKA (reference sequence). This CDR3 is built from 13 residues. CDR3 region: CGAEDDEILQAFF. DNA for the CDR3: TGCGGTGCTGAAGACGACGAGATATTGCAGGCTTTCTTT.

This rearrangement joins TRBV7-9 to TRBJ2-5, with 7 bases aligning to TRBD2. The last part of the DNA fits TRBJ2-7 better; the J call may be wrong. Germline-derived CDR1 and CDR2 are SEHNR and FQNEAQ (reference sequence). This CDR3 contains 14 residues. CDR3 DNA: TGTGCCAGCACCCCTCGGGGGGTTGGCTACGAGCAGTACTTC. Residues: CASTPRGVGYEQYF.

The V call is TRBV5-1, the J call TRBJ2-5; tentatively, D is TRBD2 (5 bases). Germline lookup yields CDR1 SGHRS and CDR2 YFSETQ. V lost 0 bases and J 4 bases, leaving 13 bases between the germline ends. There are 15 residues in the CDR3. The CDR3 is CASSLATKVGETQYF. The CDR3 bases are TGCGCCAGCAGCTTGGCGACTAAGGTGGGAGAGACCCAGTACTTC.

V and J are TRBV20-1 and TRBJ2-7; TRBD1 agrees at 8 bases. This CDR3 region has 14 residues. J lost 2 bases, V lost 5 bases, and 8 bases had no gene match. Germline V gene lookup returns CDR1 DFQATT and CDR2 SNEGSKA (reference sequence). Here the CDR3 reads CSAEGQAQTYEQYF. The DNA of the CDR3 is TGCAGTGCTGAGGGACAGGCCCAGACCTACGAGCAGTACTTC.

This clonotype has a handful of counts. J is TRBJ2-1 and V is TRBV29-1; D perhaps matches TRBD1 (6 bases). V lost 3 bases and J lost 8, with 20 bases in between. The germline gives CDR1 SQVTM, CDR2 ANQGSEA. The CDR3 has 15 amino acids. The CDR3 protein is CSVDYRGTQGDEQFF. In nucleotides, the CDR3 is TGCAGCGTTGACTATAGGGGGACCCAAGGGGATGAGCAGTTCTTC.

The V gene is TRBV6-2 or TRBV6-3, the J gene TRBJ2-3; tentatively, D is TRBD2 (5 bases). CDR1 and CDR2 (germline): MNHEY, SVGEGT. The CDR3 has 14 residues. Trimming shortened V by 2 bases and J by 4 bases, and 10 bases separated the two germline ends. The CDR3 loop is CASSYLRGPDTQYF. CDR3 DNA sequence: TGTGCCAGCAGTTACCTCCGGGGTCCAGATACGCAGTATTTT.

This clonotype appeared a few times. This rearrangement joins TRBV5-1 to TRBJ2-1; no clear D gene. Trimming shortened V by 4 bases and J by 0 bases, and 11 bases separated the two germline ends. CDR1 is SGHRS and CDR2 is YFSETQ in the germline V gene. CDR3 length equals 15 residues. The CDR3 here is CASSPDGYSYNEQFF. CDR3 DNA: TGCGCCAGCAGCCCCGACGGGTACTCCTACAATGAGCAGTTCTTC.

The gene calls are TRBV5-1 and TRBJ2-5; D is perhaps TRBD1 (5 bases). Germline V gene lookup returns CDR1 SGHRS and CDR2 YFSETQ. Trimming shortened V by 5 bases and J by 5 bases, and 13 bases separated the two germline ends. The length of the CDR3 is 13 residues. Here the CDR3 reads CASRLDRSETQYF. The CDR3 DNA reads TGCGCCAGCAGATTAGACAGATCCGAGACCCAGTACTTC. The full variable domain, its missing parts supplied by reference TRBV5-1 and TRBJ2-5, is KAGVTQTPRYLIKTRGQQVTLSCSPISGHRSVSWYQQTPGQGLQFLFEYFSETQRNKGNFPGRFSGRQFSNSRSEMNVSTLELGDSALYLCASRLDRSETQYFGPGTRLLVL.

The chain recombines TRBV2 with TRBJ2-1, with TRBD2 identical over 11 bases. Germline assignment: CDR1 SNHLY and CDR2 FYNNEI. V lost 10 bases and J lost 3; bases outside the gene matches: 5. The CDR3 spans 14 residues. CDR3 sequence (DNA): TGTGCCAATACCGGACTAGCGGGCTACAATGAGCAGTTCTTC. Translation: CANTGLAGYNEQFF.